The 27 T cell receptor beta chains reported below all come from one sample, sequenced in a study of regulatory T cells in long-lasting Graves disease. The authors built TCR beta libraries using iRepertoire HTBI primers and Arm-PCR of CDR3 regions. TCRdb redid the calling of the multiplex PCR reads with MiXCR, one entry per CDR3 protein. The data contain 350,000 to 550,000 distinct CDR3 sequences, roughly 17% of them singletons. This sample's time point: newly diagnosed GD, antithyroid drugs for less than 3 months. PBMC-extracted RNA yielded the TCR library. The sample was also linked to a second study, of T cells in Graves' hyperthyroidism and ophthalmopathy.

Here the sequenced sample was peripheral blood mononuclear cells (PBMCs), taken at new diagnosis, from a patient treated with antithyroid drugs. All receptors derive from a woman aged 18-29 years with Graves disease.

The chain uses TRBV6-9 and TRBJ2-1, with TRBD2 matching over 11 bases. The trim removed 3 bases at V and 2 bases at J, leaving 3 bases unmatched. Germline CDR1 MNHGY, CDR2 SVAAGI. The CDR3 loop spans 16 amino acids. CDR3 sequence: CASSYLAGGAYNEQFF. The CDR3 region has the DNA TGTGCCAGCAGTTACTTAGCGGGAGGGGCCTACAATGAGCAGTTCTTC.

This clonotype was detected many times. CDR3 bases: TGTGCCAGCAGTTCCTTGGGGAGGGAAGCTTTCTTT. This gives the protein CASSSLGREAFF. The chain recombines TRBV28 with TRBJ1-1; D unresolved. The ends were cut back, 4 bases at V and 8 bases at J, with 11 bases in the middle. Germline assignment: CDR1 MDHEN and CDR2 SYDVKM. CDR3 length: 12 residues.

The CDR3 DNA follows: TGCGCCAGCAGCACAGGACAGGGATTGGGCGGCTACACCTTC. Translation: CASSTGQGLGGYTF. The chain recombines TRBV5-1 with TRBJ1-2; 8 nucleotides align to TRBD1. Per the germline V gene, CDR1 is SGHRS and CDR2 is YFSETQ. Unmatched junction bases numbered 10, after V lost 4 bases and J lost 8 bases. The CDR3 spans 14 residues. Full variable domain (remainder filled in from reference TRBV5-1 and TRBJ1-2): KAGVTQTPRYLIKTRGQQVTLSCSPISGHRSVSWYQQTPGQGLQFLFEYFSETQRNKGNFPGRFSGRQFSNSRSEMNVSTLELGDSALYLCASSTGQGLGGYTFGSGTRLTVV.

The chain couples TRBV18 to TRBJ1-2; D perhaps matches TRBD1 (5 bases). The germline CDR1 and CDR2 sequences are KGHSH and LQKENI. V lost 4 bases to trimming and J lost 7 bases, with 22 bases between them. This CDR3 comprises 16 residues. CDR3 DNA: TGTGCCAGCTCACTTACGGGGGGTCGTATAGGTGGTGGCTACACCTTC. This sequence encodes CASSLTGGRIGGGYTF.

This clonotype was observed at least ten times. The CDR3 region is CASSNGTDHSYEQYF. CDR3 DNA sequence: TGTGCCAGCTCAAATGGGACAGACCATTCCTACGAGCAGTACTTC. This chain joins TRBV18 and TRBJ2-7; 7 bases are shared with TRBD1. The CDR3 is 15 residues long. V trimming: 5 bases; J trimming: 1 base; junction bases outside the gene matches: 8. The germline V gene has CDR1 KGHSH and CDR2 LQKENI.

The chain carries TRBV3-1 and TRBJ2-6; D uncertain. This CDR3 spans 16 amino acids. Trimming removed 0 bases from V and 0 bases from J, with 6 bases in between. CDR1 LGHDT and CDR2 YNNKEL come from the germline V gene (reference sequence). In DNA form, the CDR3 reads TGTGCCAGCAGCCAAGATAGGTTCTCTGGGGCCAACGTCCTGACTTTC. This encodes CASSQDRFSGANVLTF.

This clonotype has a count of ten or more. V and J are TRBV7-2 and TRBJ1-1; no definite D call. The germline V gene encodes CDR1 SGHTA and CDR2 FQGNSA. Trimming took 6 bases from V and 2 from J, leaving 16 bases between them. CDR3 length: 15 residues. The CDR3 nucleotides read TGTGCCAGCAGTCCCGCAGAAACATTAAACACTGAAGCTTTCTTT. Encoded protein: CASSPAETLNTEAFF. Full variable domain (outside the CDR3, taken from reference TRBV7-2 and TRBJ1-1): GAGVSQSPSNKVTEKGKDVELRCDPISGHTALYWYRQSLGQGLEFLIYFQGNSAPDKSGLPSDRFSAERTGGSVSTLTIQRTQQEDSAVYLCASSPAETLNTEAFFGQGTRLTVV.

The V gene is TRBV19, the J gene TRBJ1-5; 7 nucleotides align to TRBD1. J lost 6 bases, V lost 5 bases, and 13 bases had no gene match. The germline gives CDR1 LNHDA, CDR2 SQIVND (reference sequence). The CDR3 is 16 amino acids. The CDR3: CASSSPTQGGGQPQHF. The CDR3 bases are TGTGCCAGTAGTTCCCCCACCCAGGGGGGAGGTCAGCCCCAGCATTTT.

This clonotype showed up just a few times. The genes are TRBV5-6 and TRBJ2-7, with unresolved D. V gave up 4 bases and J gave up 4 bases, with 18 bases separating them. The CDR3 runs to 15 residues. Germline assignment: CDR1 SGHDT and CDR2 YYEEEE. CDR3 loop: CASSPVATNLYEQYF. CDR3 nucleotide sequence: TGTGCCAGCAGCCCTGTTGCTACCAACTTGTACGAGCAGTACTTC.

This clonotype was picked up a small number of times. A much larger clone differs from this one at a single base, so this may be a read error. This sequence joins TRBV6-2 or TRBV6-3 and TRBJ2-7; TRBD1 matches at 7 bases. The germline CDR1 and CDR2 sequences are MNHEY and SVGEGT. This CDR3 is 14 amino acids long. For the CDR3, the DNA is TGTGCCAGCACCTACAGGGACAGAACCTACGACCAGTACTTC. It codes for CASTYRDRTYDQYF.

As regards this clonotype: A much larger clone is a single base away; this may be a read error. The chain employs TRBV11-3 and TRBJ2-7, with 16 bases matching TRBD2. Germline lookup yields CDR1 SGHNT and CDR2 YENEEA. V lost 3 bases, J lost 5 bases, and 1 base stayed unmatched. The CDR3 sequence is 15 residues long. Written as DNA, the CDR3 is TGTGCCAGCAGCTTTGGGACTAGCGGGAGGGACGAGCAGTACTTC. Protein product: CASSFGTSGRDEQYF.

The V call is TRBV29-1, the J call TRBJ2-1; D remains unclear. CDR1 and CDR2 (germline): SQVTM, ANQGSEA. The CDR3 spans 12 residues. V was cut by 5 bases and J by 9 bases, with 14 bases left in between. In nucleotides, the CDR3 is TGCAGCGTTATCATGACGCGTGGTGAGCAGTTCTTC. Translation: CSVIMTRGEQFF.

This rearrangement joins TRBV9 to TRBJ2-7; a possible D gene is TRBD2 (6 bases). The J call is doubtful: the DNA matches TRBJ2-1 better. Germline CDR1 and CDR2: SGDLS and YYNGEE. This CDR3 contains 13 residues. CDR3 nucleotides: TGTGCCAGCAGGGGAGGAGGCCACAATGAGCAGTTCTTC. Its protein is CASRGGGHNEQFF.

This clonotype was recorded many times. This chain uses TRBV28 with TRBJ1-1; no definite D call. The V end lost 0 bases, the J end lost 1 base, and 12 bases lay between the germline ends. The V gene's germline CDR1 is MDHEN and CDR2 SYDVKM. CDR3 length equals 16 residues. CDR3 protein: CASSLWRGFGNTEAFF. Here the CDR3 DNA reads TGTGCCAGCAGTTTATGGAGAGGGTTTGGGAACACTGAAGCTTTCTTT.

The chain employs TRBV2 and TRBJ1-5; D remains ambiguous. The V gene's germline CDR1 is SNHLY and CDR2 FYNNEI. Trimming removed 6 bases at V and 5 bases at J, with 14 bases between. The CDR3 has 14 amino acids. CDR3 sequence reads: CASSGDRSYQPQHF. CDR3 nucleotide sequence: TGTGCCAGCAGCGGGGATAGGTCGTATCAGCCCCAGCATTTT.

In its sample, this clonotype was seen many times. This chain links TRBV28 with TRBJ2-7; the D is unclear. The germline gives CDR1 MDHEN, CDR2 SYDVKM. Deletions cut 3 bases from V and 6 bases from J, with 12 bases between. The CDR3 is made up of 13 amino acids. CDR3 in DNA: TGTGCCAGCAGTTTGCTTAAAATAGGCGAGCAGTACTTC. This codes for CASSLLKIGEQYF.

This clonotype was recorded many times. CDR3 in DNA: TGTGCCAGCAGTTTAAATCAAGGATCTAGCATTCTAGAGACCCAGTACTTC. It codes for CASSLNQGSSILETQYF. The chain carries TRBV12-3 or TRBV12-4 and TRBJ2-5; TRBD2 is a possible D gene (5 bases). V was clipped by 2 bases and J by 4 bases, with 20 bases between them. CDR3 length equals 17 residues.

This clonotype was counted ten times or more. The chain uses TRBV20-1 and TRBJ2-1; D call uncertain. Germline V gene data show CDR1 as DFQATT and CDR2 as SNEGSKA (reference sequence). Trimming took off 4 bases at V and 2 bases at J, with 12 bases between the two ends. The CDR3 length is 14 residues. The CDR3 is CSANRMDPYNEQFF. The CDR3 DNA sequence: TGCAGTGCTAACCGCATGGACCCCTACAATGAGCAGTTCTTC.

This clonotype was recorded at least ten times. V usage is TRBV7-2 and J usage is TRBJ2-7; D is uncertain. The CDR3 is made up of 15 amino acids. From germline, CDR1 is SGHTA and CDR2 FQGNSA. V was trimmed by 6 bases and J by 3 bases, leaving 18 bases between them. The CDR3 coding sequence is TGTGCCAGCAGATCTCAGGCCCTAGGGAACTACGAGCAGTACTTC. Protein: CASRSQALGNYEQYF.

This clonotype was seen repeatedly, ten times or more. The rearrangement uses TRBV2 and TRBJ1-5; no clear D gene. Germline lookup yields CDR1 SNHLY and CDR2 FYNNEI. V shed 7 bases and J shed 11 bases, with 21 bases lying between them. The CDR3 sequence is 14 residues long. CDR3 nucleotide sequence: TGTGCCAGCAAATTCTCTAGGGAGCATTTGTCCCAGCATTTT. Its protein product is CASKFSREHLSQHF.

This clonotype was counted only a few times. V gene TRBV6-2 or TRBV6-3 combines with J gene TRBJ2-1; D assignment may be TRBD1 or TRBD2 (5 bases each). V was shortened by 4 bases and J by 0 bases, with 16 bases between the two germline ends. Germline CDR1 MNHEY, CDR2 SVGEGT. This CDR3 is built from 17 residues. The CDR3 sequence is CASSWDVRSLSYNEQFF. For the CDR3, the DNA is TGTGCCAGCAGTTGGGACGTGCGATCCCTCTCCTACAATGAGCAGTTCTTC.

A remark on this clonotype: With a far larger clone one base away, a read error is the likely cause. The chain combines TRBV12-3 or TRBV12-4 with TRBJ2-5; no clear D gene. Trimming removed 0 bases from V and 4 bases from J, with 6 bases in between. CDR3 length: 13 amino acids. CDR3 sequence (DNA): TGTGCCAGCAGTTTAGCAAGGCGAGAGACCCAGTACTTC. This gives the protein CASSLARRETQYF.

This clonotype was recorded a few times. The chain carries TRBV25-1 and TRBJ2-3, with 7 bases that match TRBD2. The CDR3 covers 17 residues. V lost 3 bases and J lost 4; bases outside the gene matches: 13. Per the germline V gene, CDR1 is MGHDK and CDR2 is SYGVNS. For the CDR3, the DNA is TGTGCCAGCAGTGACAATGCGCCGGGGGGACTTCCAGATACGCAGTATTTT. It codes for CASSDNAPGGLPDTQYF.

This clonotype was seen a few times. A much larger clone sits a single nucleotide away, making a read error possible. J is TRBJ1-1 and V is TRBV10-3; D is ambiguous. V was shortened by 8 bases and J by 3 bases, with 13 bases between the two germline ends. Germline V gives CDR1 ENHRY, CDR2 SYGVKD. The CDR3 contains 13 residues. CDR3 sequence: CAIRLDPDTEAFF. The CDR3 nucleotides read TGTGCCATCCGCCTGGACCCCGACACTGAAGCTTTCTTT.

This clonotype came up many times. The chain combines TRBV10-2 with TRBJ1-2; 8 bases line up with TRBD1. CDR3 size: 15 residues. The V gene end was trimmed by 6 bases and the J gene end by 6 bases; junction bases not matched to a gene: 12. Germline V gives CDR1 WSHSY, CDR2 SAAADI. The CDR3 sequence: CASSQSQAGGNGYTF. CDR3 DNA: TGCGCCAGCAGCCAGAGTCAGGCAGGGGGCAATGGCTACACCTTC.

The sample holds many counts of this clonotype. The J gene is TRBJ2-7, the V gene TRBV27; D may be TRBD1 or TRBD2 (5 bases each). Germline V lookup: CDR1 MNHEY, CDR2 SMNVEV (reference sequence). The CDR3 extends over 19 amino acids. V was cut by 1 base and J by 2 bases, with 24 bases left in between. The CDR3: CASSLYPSSGPGWAYEQYF. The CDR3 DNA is TGTGCCAGCAGTTTATATCCATCGTCAGGGCCGGGGTGGGCCTACGAGCAGTACTTC.

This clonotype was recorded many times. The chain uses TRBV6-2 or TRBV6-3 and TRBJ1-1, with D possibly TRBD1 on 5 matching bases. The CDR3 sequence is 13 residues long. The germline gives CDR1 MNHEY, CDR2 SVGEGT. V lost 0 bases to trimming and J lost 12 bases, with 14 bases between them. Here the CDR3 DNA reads TGTGCCAGCAGTTACTCTCAGGCAGGGTGGACTTTCTTT. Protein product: CASSYSQAGWTFF.